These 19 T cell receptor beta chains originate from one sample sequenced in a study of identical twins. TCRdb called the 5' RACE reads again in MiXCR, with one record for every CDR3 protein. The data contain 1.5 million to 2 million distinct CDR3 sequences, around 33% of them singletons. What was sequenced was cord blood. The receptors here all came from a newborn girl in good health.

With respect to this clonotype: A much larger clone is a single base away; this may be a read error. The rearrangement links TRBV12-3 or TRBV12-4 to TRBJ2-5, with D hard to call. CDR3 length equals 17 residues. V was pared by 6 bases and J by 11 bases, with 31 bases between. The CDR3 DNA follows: TGTGCCAGCAGCCCCCGGTTTGACTCCTCCTCACACAATGAGCAGTACTTC. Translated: CASSPRFDSSSHNEQYF.

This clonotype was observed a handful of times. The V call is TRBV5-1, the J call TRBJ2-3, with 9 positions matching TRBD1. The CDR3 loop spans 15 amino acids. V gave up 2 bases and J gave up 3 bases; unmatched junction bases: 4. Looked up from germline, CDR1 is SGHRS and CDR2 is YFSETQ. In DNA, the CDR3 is TGCGCCAGCAGCTTTGGGACAGGGAGAACAGATACGCAGTATTTT. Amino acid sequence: CASSFGTGRTDTQYF.

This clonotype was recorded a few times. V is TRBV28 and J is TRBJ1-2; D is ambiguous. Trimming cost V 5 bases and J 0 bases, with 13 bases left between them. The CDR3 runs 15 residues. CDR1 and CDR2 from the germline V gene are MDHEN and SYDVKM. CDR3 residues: CASSPLVLANYGYTF. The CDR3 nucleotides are TGTGCCAGCAGTCCACTGGTCCTAGCTAACTATGGCTACACCTTC.

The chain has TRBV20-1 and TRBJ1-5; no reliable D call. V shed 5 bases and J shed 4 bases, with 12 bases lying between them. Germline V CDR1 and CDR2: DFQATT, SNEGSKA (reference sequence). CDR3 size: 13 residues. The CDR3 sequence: CSAPTRQNQPQHF. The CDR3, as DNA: TGCAGTGCTCCAACTCGCCAGAATCAGCCCCAGCATTTT.

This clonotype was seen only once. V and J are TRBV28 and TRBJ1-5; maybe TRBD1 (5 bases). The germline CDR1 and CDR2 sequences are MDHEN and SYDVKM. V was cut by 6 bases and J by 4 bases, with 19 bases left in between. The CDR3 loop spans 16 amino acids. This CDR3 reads CASRQGGRIRNQPQHF. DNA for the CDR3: TGTGCCAGCAGGCAGGGAGGGCGGATCCGTAATCAGCCCCAGCATTTT.

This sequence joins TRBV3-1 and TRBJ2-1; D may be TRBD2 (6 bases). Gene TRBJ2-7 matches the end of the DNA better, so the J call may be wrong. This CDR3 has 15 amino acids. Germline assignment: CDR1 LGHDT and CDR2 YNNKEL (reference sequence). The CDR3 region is CASSQAHFGGNEQYF. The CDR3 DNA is TGTGCCAGCAGCCAAGCTCATTTTGGGGGGAATGAGCAGTACTTC.

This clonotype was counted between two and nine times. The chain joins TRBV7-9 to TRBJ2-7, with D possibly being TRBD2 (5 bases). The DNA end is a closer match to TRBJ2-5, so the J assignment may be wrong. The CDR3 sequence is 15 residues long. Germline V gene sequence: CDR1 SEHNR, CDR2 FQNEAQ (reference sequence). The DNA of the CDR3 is TGTGCCAGCAGCTTAAGTCGGGGAGACCAAGAGACCCAGTACTTC. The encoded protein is CASSLSRGDQETQYF.

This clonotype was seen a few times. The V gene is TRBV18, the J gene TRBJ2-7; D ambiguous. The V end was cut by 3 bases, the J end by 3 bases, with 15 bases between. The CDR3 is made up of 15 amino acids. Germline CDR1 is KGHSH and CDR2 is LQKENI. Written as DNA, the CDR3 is TGTGCCAGCTCACCCCAGCTGGCTTCCCACTACGAGCAGTACTTC. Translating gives CASSPQLASHYEQYF.

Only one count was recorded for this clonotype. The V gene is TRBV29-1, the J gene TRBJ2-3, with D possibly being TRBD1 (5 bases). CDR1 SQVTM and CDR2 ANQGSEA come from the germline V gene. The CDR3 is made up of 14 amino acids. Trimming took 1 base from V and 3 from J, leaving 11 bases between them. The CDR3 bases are TGCAGCGTTGAAGGGGCTGGGGCGACAGATACGCAGTATTTT. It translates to CSVEGAGATDTQYF.

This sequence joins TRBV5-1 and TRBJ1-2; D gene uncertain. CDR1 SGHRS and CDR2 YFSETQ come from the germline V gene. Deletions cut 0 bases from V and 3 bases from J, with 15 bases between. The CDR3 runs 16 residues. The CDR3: CASSLGIWQNDYGYTF. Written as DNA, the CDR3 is TGCGCCAGCAGCTTGGGCATTTGGCAGAACGACTATGGCTACACCTTC.

This CDR3 is CASSVHGTSSPEQFF. In nucleotides, the CDR3 is TGTGCCAGCAGTGTCCACGGGACTAGTTCCCCCGAGCAGTTCTTC. The V and J genes are TRBV2 and TRBJ2-1; 8 bases match TRBD2. From germline, CDR1 is SNHLY and CDR2 FYNNEI. The CDR3 runs to 15 residues. V was clipped by 4 bases and J by 10 bases; unmatched bases: 12.

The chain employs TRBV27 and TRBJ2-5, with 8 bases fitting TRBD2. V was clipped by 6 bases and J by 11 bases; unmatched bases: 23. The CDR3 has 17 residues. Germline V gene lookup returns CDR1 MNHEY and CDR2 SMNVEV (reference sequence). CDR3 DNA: TGTGCCAGCAGCTTCCTTAGCGGGACGCGAACCTACAATGAGCAGTACTTC. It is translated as CASSFLSGTRTYNEQYF.

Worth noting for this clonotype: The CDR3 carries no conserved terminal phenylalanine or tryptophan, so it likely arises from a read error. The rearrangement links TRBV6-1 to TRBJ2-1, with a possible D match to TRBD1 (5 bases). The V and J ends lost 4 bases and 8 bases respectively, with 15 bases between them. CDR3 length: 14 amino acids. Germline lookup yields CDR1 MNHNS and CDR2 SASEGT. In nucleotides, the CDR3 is TGTGCCAGCAGTGGACAGTTATATGGCGATGAGCAGTTCGTC. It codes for CASSGQLYGDEQFV.

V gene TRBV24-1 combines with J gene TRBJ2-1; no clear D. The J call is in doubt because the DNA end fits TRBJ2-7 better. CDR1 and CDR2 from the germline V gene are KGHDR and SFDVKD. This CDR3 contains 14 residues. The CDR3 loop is CATSGPQARNEQYF. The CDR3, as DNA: TGTGCCACCAGTGGGCCCCAGGCACGCAATGAGCAGTACTTC.

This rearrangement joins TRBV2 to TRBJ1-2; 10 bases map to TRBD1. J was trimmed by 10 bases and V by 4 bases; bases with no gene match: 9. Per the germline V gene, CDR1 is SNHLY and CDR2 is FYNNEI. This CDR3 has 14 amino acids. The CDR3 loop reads CASSGGQGVTFYTF. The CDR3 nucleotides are TGTGCCAGCAGTGGAGGACAGGGGGTGACCTTCTACACCTTC. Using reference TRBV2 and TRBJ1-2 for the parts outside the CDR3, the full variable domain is EPEVTQTPSHQVTQMGQEVILRCVPISNHLYFYWYRQILGQKVEFLVSFYNNEISEKSEIFDDQFSVERPDGSNFTLKIRSTKLEDSAMYFCASSGGQGVTFYTFGSGTRLTVV.

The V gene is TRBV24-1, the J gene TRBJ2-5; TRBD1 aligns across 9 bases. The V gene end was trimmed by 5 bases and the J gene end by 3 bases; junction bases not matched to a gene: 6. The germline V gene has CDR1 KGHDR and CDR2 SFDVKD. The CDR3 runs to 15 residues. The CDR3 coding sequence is TGTGCCACCAGTGCAGAGGACAGGGGCGAAGAGACCCAGTACTTC. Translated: CATSAEDRGEETQYF.

The CDR3 reads CASRIRTGYTEAFF. In DNA form, the CDR3 reads TGTGCCAGCAGAATACGGACCGGCTACACTGAAGCTTTCTTT. The gene calls are TRBV6-1 and TRBJ1-1; the D is unclear. Germline lookup yields CDR1 MNHNS and CDR2 SASEGT. Trimming stripped 6 bases from V and 3 bases from J, with 14 bases between. The CDR3 extends over 14 amino acids.

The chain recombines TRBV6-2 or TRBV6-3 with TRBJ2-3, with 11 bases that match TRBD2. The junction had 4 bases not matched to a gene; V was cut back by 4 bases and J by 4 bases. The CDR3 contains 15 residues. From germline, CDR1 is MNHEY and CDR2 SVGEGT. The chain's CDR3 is CASSSTSGGADTQYF. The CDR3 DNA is TGTGCCAGCAGTTCTACTAGCGGGGGAGCAGATACGCAGTATTTT.

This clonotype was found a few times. The CDR3 here is CSAPLSGRTDTQYF. The CDR3 region has the DNA TGCAGTGCTCCGCTGAGCGGGAGAACAGATACGCAGTATTTT. The chain links TRBV20-1 to TRBJ2-3; 8 nucleotides match TRBD2. Germline trimming cut 5 bases from V and 3 bases from J; bases unmatched to any gene: 7. This CDR3 is 14 amino acids long. Germline loops: CDR1 DFQATT, CDR2 SNEGSKA (reference sequence).